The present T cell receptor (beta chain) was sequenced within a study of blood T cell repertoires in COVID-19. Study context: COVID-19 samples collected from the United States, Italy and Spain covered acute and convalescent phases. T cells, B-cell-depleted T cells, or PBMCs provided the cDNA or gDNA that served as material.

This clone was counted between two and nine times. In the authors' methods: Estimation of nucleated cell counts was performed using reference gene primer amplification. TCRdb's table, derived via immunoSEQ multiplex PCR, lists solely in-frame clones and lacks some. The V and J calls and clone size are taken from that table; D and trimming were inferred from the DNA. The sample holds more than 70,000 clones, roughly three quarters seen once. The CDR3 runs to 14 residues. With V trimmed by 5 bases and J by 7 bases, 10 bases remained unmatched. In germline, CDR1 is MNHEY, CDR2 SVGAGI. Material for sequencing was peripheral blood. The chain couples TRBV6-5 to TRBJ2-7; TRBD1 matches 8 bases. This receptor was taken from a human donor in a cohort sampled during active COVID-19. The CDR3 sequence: CASSNEGQDREQYF. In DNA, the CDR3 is TGTGCCAGCAGTAACGAGGGACAGGACAGGGAGCAGTACTTC.